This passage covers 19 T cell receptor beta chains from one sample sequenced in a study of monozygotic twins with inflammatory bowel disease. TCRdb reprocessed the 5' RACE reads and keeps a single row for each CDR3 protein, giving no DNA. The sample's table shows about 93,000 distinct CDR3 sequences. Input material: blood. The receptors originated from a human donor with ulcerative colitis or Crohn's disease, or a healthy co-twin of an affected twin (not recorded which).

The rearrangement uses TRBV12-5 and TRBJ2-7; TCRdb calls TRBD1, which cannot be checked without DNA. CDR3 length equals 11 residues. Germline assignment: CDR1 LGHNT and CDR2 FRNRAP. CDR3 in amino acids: CASTRGYEQYF.

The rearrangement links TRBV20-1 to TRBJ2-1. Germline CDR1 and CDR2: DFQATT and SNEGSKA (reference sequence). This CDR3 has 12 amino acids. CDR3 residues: CSSQTEYNEQFF.

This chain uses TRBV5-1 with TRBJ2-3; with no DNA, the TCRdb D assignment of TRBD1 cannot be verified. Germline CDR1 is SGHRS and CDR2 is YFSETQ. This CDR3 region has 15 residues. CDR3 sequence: CASSLGQGFTDTQYF.

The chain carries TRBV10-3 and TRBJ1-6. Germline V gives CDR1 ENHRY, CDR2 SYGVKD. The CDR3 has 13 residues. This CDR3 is CAISSSYNSPLHF.

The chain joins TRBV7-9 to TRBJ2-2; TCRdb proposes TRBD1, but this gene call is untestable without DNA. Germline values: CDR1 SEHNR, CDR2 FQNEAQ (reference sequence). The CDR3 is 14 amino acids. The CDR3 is CASIMTGGAGELFF.

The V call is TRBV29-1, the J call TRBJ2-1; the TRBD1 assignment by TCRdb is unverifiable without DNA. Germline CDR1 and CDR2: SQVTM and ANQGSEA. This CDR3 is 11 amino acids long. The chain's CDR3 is CSVPIGGEQFF.

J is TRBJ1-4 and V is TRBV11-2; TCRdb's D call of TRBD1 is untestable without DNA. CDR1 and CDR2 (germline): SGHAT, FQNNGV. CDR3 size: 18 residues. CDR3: CASSLYPRGTSPNEKLFF. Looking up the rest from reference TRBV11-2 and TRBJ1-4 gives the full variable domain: EAGVAQSPRYKIIEKRQSVAFWCNPISGHATLYWYQQILGQGPKLLIQFQNNGVVDDSQLPKDRFSAERLKGVDSTLKIQPAKLEDSAVYLCASSLYPRGTSPNEKLFFGSGTQLSVL.

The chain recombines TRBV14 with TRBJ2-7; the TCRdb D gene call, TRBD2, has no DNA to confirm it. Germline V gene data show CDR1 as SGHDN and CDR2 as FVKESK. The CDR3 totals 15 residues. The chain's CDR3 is CASSPVWSGLYEQYF.

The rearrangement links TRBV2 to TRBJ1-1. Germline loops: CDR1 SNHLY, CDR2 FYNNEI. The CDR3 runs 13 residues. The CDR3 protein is CAGMIHPNTEAFF.

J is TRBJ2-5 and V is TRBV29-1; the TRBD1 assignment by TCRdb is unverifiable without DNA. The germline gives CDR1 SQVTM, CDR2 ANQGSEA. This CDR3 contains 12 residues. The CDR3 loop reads CSTSTSGETQYF.

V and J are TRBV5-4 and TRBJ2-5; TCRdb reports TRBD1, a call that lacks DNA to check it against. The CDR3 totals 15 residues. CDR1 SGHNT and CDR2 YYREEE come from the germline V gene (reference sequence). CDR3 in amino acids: CASSVGTGHQETQYF.

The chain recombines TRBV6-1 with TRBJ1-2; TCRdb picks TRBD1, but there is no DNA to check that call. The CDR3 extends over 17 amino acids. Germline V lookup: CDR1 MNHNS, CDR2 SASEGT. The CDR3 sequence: CASSEASWTEANYGYTF.

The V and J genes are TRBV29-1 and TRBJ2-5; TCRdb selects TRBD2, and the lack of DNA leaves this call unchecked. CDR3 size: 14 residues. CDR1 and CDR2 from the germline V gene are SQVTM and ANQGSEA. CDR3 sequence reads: CSVLGGGRQETQYF.

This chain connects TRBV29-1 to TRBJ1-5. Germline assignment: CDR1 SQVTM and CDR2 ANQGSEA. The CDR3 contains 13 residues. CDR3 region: CSVAYNSNQPQHF.

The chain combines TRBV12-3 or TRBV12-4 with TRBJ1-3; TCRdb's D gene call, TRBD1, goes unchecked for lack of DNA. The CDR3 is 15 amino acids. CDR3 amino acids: CASSWDRVAGNTIYF.

The CDR3 here is CASSSGPPVAPQHF. J is TRBJ1-5 and V is TRBV2; TCRdb outputs TRBD1, but without DNA this stays unchecked. Germline values: CDR1 SNHLY, CDR2 FYNNEI. The CDR3 consists of 14 residues. The variable domain in full, completed from reference TRBV2 and TRBJ1-5, reads EPEVTQTPSHQVTQMGQEVILRCVPISNHLYFYWYRQILGQKVEFLVSFYNNEISEKSEIFDDQFSVERPDGSNFTLKIRSTKLEDSAMYFCASSSGPPVAPQHFGDGTRLSIL.

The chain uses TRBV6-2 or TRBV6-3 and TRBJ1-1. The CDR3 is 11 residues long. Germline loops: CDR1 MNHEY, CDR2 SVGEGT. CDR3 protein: CASIENTEAFF.

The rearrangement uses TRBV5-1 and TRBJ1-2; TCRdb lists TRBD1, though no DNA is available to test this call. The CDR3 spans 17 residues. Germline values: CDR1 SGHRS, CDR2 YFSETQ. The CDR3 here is CASSLGTGISSLYGYTF.

CDR3 sequence: CASGGSATTDTQYF. The chain employs TRBV5-1 and TRBJ2-3; absent DNA, TCRdb's TRBD1 call cannot be checked. Per the germline V gene, CDR1 is SGHRS and CDR2 is YFSETQ. There are 14 residues in the CDR3.